These 11 T cell receptor beta chains share one sample of origin, sequenced in a study of blood T cell repertoires in COVID-19. Method: immunoSEQ multiplex PCR; TCRdb's copy keeps in-frame clones and lacks some. Of about 150,000 clones detected, roughly 80% appear once; the ten largest clones hold around 2.2%. Sample: peripheral blood. Every receptor here comes from a man aged 70-80 years with acute or convalescent COVID-19.

The rearrangement joins TRBV9 to TRBJ2-2; D is perhaps TRBD2 (6 bases). The CDR3 runs to 14 residues. CDR1 SGDLS and CDR2 YYNGEE come from the germline V gene. Trimming shortened V by 0 bases and J by 7 bases, and 10 bases separated the two germline ends. The CDR3 region is CASSVAGGFGELFF. In DNA form, the CDR3 reads TGTGCCAGCAGCGTAGCAGGAGGGTTCGGGGAGCTGTTTTTT.

The V and J genes are TRBV19 and TRBJ2-2; 8 positions match TRBD2. Trimming took 5 bases from V and 2 from J; bases not matched to a gene: 10. The length of the CDR3 is 17 residues. Germline V gene sequence: CDR1 LNHDA, CDR2 SQIVND (reference sequence). Here the CDR3 reads CASSLRGLGHNTGELFF. In DNA form, the CDR3 reads TGTGCCAGTAGTCTCAGGGGACTAGGGCATAACACCGGGGAGCTGTTTTTT. The variable domain in full, completed from reference TRBV19 and TRBJ2-2, reads DGGITQSPKYLFRKEGQNVTLSCEQNLNHDAMYWYRQDPGQGLRLIYYSQIVNDFQKGDIAEGYSVSREKKESFPLTVTSAQKNPTAFYLCASSLRGLGHNTGELFFGEGSRLTVL.

The chain has TRBV2 and TRBJ2-1, with 11 bases identical to TRBD2. Germline-derived CDR1 and CDR2 are SNHLY and FYNNEI. The CDR3 is 15 residues long. V dropped 7 bases and J dropped 3; count of bases not matched to a gene: 5. For the CDR3, the DNA is TGTGCCAGCAAGGGGACTAGCGGTGGCTACAATGAGCAGTTCTTC. Translating it yields CASKGTSGGYNEQFF.

The rearrangement links TRBV2 to TRBJ2-3, with 8 bases that match TRBD1. After removal of 10 bases from V and 2 bases from J, the junction contained 8 bases not matched to a gene. The V gene's germline CDR1 is SNHLY and CDR2 FYNNEI. This CDR3 is 14 amino acids long. CDR3 DNA sequence: TGTGCCACCCGAAACAGGGGGATCACAGATACGCAGTATTTT. This encodes CATRNRGITDTQYF.

The CDR3 sequence is CASSRGQTETQYF. The CDR3 nucleotides read TGTGCCAGCTCACGCGGACAGACAGAGACCCAGTACTTC. J is TRBJ2-5 and V is TRBV18, with a weak D call TRBD1 (6 bases). The CDR3 has 13 residues. V was trimmed by 4 bases and J by 4 bases, leaving 10 bases between them. The germline V gene encodes CDR1 KGHSH and CDR2 LQKENI.

About this clone: The sample holds other DNA sequences that translate to the same CDR3. V usage is TRBV11-2 and J usage is TRBJ2-1; 11 nucleotides agree with TRBD2. The CDR3 has 16 amino acids. V shed 1 base and J 8 bases; nucleotides not matched to a gene: 7. The germline V gene has CDR1 SGHAT and CDR2 FQNNGV. The CDR3 nucleotides are TGTGCCAGCAGCTTAGGAGGGGGACTAGCGGTCGATGAGCAGTTCTTC. Its translation: CASSLGGGLAVDEQFF.

J is TRBJ1-3 and V is TRBV30; 7 bases are a match to TRBD1. Germline CDR1 GTSNPN, CDR2 SVGIG (reference sequence). The length of the CDR3 is 16 residues. Germline trimming cut 0 bases from V and 1 base from J; bases unmatched to any gene: 6. The CDR3 DNA is TGTGCCTGGAGTGTACGTACAGGGGCTTCTGGAAACACCATATATTTT. This translates into CAWSVRTGASGNTIYF.

This chain uses TRBV30 with TRBJ1-1; tentative D call: TRBD1 (5 bases). This CDR3 is built from 14 residues. V was pared by 1 base and J by 11 bases, with 20 bases between. Per the germline V gene, CDR1 is GTSNPN and CDR2 is SVGIG (reference sequence). The chain's CDR3 is CAWSGPPTGFEAFF. CDR3 in DNA: TGTGCCTGGAGTGGCCCCCCCACAGGCTTTGAGGCTTTCTTT.

This chain connects TRBV6-5 to TRBJ2-1, with D possibly being TRBD2 (5 bases). Per germline, CDR1 MNHEY and CDR2 SVGAGI. The ends were cut back, 0 bases at V and 10 bases at J, with 19 bases in the middle. The CDR3 loop spans 16 amino acids. CDR3: CASSYSSRGRDQEQFF. CDR3 nucleotide sequence: TGTGCCAGCAGTTACTCGAGCCGGGGAAGGGATCAGGAGCAGTTCTTC.

This clone was counted between two and nine times. The germline gene is not matched at one end of the junction; a read error may be the cause. This rearrangement joins TRBV6-6 to TRBJ2-5; 9 nucleotides align to TRBD2. The CDR3 covers 12 residues. Germline values: CDR1 MNHNY, CDR2 SVGAGI (reference sequence). CDR3 nucleotide sequence: TGTGCCAGCTCAGCGGGAGGTCGGGACATGGACTTC. Residues: CASSAGGRDMDF.

This clone turned up a few times. The V gene is TRBV5-1, the J gene TRBJ2-1; TRBD2 matches 7 bases. This CDR3 comprises 16 residues. V shed 2 bases, J shed 1 base, and the junction held 6 bases outside the gene matches. The V gene's germline CDR1 is SGHRS and CDR2 YFSETQ. The chain's CDR3 is CASSFLTGGSYNEQFF. CDR3 in DNA: TGCGCCAGCAGCTTTCTGACGGGAGGATCCTACAATGAGCAGTTCTTC. Using reference TRBV5-1 and TRBJ2-1 for the parts outside the CDR3, the full variable domain is KAGVTQTPRYLIKTRGQQVTLSCSPISGHRSVSWYQQTPGQGLQFLFEYFSETQRNKGNFPGRFSGRQFSNSRSEMNVSTLELGDSALYLCASSFLTGGSYNEQFFGPGTRLTVL.